This note documents a single T cell receptor beta chain sequence. Its antigen is not known. Naive CD8+ T cells displayed a CD45RO-CCR7+CD27+CD95- phenotype. This sample is drawn from a study of CXCR3-negative and CXCR3-positive naive CD8 T cells. UMI-labeled 5' RACE yielded the TRB cDNA libraries. TCRdb re-called the 5' RACE reads and gives one entry per CDR3 protein, without DNA. The sample includes around 60,000 distinct CDR3 sequences. Germline CDR1 reads LNHNV; CDR2 reads YYDKDF (reference sequence). The CDR3 covers 16 residues. Findings and limits, study-wide: Relative to CXCR3-negative naive cells, CXCR3-positive naive cells had more hydrophobic TRB CDR3s.

Sequencing was done on a sample of naive CXCR3+ CD8+ T cells from blood. Subset denoted: CD45RO-CCR7+CD27+CD95- naive CD8+ T cells expressing CXCR3 (TNR3+). This TCR came from a human donor in good health. Some clones in this sample may be carry-over from other donors' samples. The chain recombines TRBV15 with TRBJ2-7; TCRdb proposes TRBD2, but this gene call is untestable without DNA. The CDR3: CATSNASLWTANEQYF.